This T cell receptor (beta chain) was sequenced during a study of blood T cell repertoires in COVID-19. Looking at the study overall: The United States, Italy and Spain supplied acute and convalescent COVID-19 samples.

CDR1 is MDHEN, CDR2 SYDVKM, per germline. J lost 2 bases, V lost 4 bases, and 9 bases had no gene match. The CDR3 consists of 18 residues. The data were produced by immunoSEQ multiplex PCR, yet TCRdb's version contains in-frame clones alone and is incomplete. The sample lists about 180,000 clones, around 90% seen once, with roughly 0.58% in the top ten. This TCR derives from a man in his 60s with COVID-19, enrolled during active disease. The chain couples TRBV28 to TRBJ2-3; 13 bases fit TRBD2. The specimen sequenced was peripheral blood. The CDR3, as DNA: TGTGCCAGCAGTTACCCGACTAGCGGGGGGCTTCTCACAGATACGCAGTATTTT. As protein: CASSYPTSGGLLTDTQYF.